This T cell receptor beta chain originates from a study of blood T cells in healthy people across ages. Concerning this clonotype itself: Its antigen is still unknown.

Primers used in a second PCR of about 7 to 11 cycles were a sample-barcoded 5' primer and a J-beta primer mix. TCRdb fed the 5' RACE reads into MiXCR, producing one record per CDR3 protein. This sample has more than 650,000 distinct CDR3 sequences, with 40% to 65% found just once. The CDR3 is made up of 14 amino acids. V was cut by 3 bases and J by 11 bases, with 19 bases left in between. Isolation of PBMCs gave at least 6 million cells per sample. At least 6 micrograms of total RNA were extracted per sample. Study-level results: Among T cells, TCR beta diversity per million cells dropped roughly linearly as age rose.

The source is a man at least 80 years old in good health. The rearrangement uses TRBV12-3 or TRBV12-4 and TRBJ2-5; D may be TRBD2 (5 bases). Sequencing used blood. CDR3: CASSLQRTSNEQYF. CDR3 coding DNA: TGTGCCAGCAGTTTGCAGCGGACCAGCAATGAGCAGTACTTC.